A single sample gave rise to the 15 T cell receptor beta chains below, sequenced in a study of T cell changes during pregnancy in multiple sclerosis. Only in-frame clones appear in the TCRdb table, and some are missing; sequencing was by immunoSEQ multiplex PCR. Altogether about 12,000 clones are present, roughly 86% being singletons, with the ten largest covering 14% to 15%. This specimen consisted of CD8+ T cells from peripheral blood mononuclear cells, obtained in the second trimester of pregnancy. All receptors come from a female donor in good health, enrolled as a control in a pregnancy study.

This chain links TRBV4-2 with TRBJ1-1, with unresolved D. The CDR3 covers 15 residues. V gave up 4 bases and J gave up 4 bases, with 16 bases separating them. Germline V CDR1 and CDR2: LGHNA, YNFKEQ. DNA of the CDR3: TGTGCCAGCAGCCCTCCTGGGAGGGTGAGCACTGAAGCTTTCTTT. It specifies CASSPPGRVSTEAFF.

V and J are TRBV7-9 and TRBJ2-2; no reliable D call. Germline V gives CDR1 SEHNR, CDR2 FQNEAQ (reference sequence). The CDR3 runs to 14 residues. Trimming pared 6 bases from V and 2 bases from J, leaving 10 bases between. The CDR3: CASRPRLNTGELFF. CDR3 in DNA: TGTGCCAGCAGGCCTAGATTAAACACCGGGGAGCTGTTTTTT.

This chain connects TRBV9 to TRBJ1-3; weak D call: TRBD1 (5 bases). CDR1 is SGDLS, CDR2 YYNGEE, per germline. This CDR3 comprises 15 residues. V was cut by 4 bases and J by 1 base, with 12 bases left in between. The CDR3 here is CASSSDGGSGNTIYF. CDR3 DNA sequence: TGTGCCAGCAGCTCCGACGGGGGGTCTGGAAACACCATATATTTT.

V is TRBV5-1 and J is TRBJ2-7; the match to TRBD1 covers 7 bases. This CDR3 is built from 16 residues. J lost 7 bases, V lost 0 bases, and 13 bases had no gene match. Germline V gives CDR1 SGHRS, CDR2 YFSETQ. CDR3 loop: CASSLDKGAPRGEQYF. The CDR3 bases are TGCGCCAGCAGCTTGGACAAGGGGGCCCCGAGGGGGGAGCAGTACTTC. Filled out from reference TRBV5-1 and TRBJ2-7, the complete variable domain reads KAGVTQTPRYLIKTRGQQVTLSCSPISGHRSVSWYQQTPGQGLQFLFEYFSETQRNKGNFPGRFSGRQFSNSRSEMNVSTLELGDSALYLCASSLDKGAPRGEQYFGPGTRLTVT.

The CDR3 protein is CASSVNGARNTEAFF. CDR3 DNA: TGTGCCAGCAGCGTAAATGGGGCGAGGAACACTGAAGCTTTCTTT. The V gene is TRBV9, the J gene TRBJ1-1; maybe TRBD1 (5 bases). The CDR3 covers 15 residues. The V gene's germline CDR1 is SGDLS and CDR2 YYNGEE. The ends were cut back, 1 base at V and 1 base at J, with 11 bases in the middle.

Comment on this clone: The junction departs from the called germline gene at one end, perhaps through a read error. Other DNA sequences in this sample translate to the same CDR3. This chain connects TRBV5-6 to TRBJ2-7; D gene ambiguous. CDR3 length: 13 residues. Per the germline V gene, CDR1 is SGHDT and CDR2 is YYEEEE. Here the CDR3 reads CASSLGRVYEQYF. The CDR3 DNA follows: TGCGCCAGCAGCTTGGGCCGGGTCTACGAGCAGTACTTC.

V gene TRBV7-9 combines with J gene TRBJ2-7; possibly TRBD2 for D (5 bases). Per the germline V gene, CDR1 is SEHNR and CDR2 is FQNEAQ (reference sequence). The CDR3 extends over 13 amino acids. Trimming shortened V by 3 bases and J by 3 bases, and 9 bases separated the two germline ends. For the CDR3, the DNA is TGTGCCAGCAGCTTCCCGGGAATCTACGAGCAGTACTTC. Translation gives CASSFPGIYEQYF.

The chain couples TRBV11-2 to TRBJ1-5, with 10 bases identical to TRBD1. J lost 4 bases, V lost 3 bases, and 3 bases had no gene match. This CDR3 is built from 15 residues. The germline gives CDR1 SGHAT, CDR2 FQNNGV. CDR3 bases: TGTGCCAGCAGCTTTGGACAGGGGGGTAATCAGCCCCAGCATTTT. It is translated as CASSFGQGGNQPQHF.

The chain is built from TRBV27 and TRBJ2-7; 8 nucleotides agree with TRBD1. J gave up 6 bases and V 6 bases, and 4 bases lay outside the gene matches. CDR1 and CDR2 from the germline V gene are MNHEY and SMNVEV (reference sequence). The CDR3 sequence is 12 residues long. CDR3 bases: TGTGCCAGCAGCCTGACAGGGGCCGAGCAGTACTTC. This encodes CASSLTGAEQYF.

The chain recombines TRBV6-4 with TRBJ2-3; D is perhaps TRBD2 (5 bases). The CDR3 totals 14 residues. Germline CDR1 and CDR2: MRHNA and SNTAGT. Trimming shortened V by 3 bases and J by 0 bases, and 7 bases separated the two germline ends. The CDR3 bases are TGTGCCAGCAGTGAAGAGGGTAGCACAGATACGCAGTATTTT. Translation gives CASSEEGSTDTQYF.

This chain connects TRBV28 to TRBJ2-1; 9 bases agree with TRBD2. The germline gives CDR1 MDHEN, CDR2 SYDVKM. The V segment lost 0 bases and the J segment 7 bases; nucleotides outside the gene matches: 4. CDR3 size: 15 residues. CDR3 region: CASSLWAGGPNEQFF. The CDR3 DNA is TGTGCCAGCAGTTTATGGGCGGGAGGGCCAAATGAGCAGTTCTTC.

The chain recombines TRBV7-2 with TRBJ1-5; 9 bases match TRBD1. CDR3 length: 15 amino acids. V lost 4 bases, J lost 0 bases, and 1 base stayed unmatched. Germline CDR1 and CDR2: SGHTA and FQGNSA. This CDR3 reads CASSWTGVSNQPQHF. The CDR3 nucleotides are TGTGCCAGCAGCTGGACAGGGGTTAGCAATCAGCCCCAGCATTTT.

CDR3 nucleotide sequence: TGTGCCAGCAGCTTGACAGGGGGGGACACTGAAGCTTTCTTT. It is translated as CASSLTGGDTEAFF. The chain combines TRBV5-6 with TRBJ1-1; 8 nucleotides agree with TRBD1. The CDR3 runs 14 residues. Germline V gene data show CDR1 as SGHDT and CDR2 as YYEEEE. V lost 1 base to trimming and J lost 3 bases; unmatched junction nucleotides: 2.

The chain has TRBV7-2 and TRBJ1-3, with D unclear. Germline V gives CDR1 SGHTA, CDR2 FQGNSA. This CDR3 has 15 residues. V was shortened by 4 bases and J by 2 bases, with 12 bases between the two germline ends. CDR3 sequence reads: CASSSTPPAGNTIYF. The CDR3 region has the DNA TGTGCCAGCAGCTCAACCCCCCCAGCTGGAAACACCATATATTTT.

The CDR3 sequence is CASSLGGVEQYF. The CDR3 DNA reads as TGTGCCAGCAGCTTAGGCGGTGTGGAGCAGTACTTC. The V and J genes are TRBV7-6 and TRBJ2-7; D unclear. CDR1 is SGHVS and CDR2 is FNYEAQ in the germline V gene. The V and J ends lost 1 base and 7 bases respectively, with 8 bases between them. The CDR3 is 12 residues long.